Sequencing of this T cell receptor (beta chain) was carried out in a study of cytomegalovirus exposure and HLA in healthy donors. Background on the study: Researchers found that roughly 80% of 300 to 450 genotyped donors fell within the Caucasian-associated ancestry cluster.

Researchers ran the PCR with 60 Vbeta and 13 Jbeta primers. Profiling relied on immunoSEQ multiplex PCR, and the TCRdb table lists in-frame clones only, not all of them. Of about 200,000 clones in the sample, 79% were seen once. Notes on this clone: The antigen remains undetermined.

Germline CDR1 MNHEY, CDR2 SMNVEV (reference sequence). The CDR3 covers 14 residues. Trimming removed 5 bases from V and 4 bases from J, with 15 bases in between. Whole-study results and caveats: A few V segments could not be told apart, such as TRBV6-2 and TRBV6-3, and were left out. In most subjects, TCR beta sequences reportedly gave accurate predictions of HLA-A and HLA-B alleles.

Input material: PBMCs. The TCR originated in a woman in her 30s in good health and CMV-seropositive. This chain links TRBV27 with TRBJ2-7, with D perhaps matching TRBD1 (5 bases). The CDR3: CASSTLGVRYEQYF. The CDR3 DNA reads TGTGCCAGCAGTACCTTAGGGGTGAGGTACGAGCAGTACTTC.